The clone carrying this T cell receptor (beta chain) appeared once. V trimming: 4 bases; J trimming: 4 bases; junction bases outside the gene matches: 7. This CDR3 comprises 15 residues. CDR1 and CDR2 (germline): SGHAT, FQDESV (reference sequence). These data come from a study of blood T cell repertoires in COVID-19. For the study at large: There were acute and convalescent COVID-19 samples, and they came from the United States, Italy and Spain. Sample material is recorded as cDNA or gDNA derived from T cells, B-cell-depleted T cells, or PBMCs.

As processed by the authors: Amplification with reference gene primers provided the estimates of nucleated cell counts. TCRdb's table, derived via immunoSEQ multiplex PCR, lists solely in-frame clones and lacks some. Clone size and V and J calls were adopted from that table, with D and trimming inferred from the DNA. The sample lists some 110,000 clones; over 75% were seen once. This TCR derives from a man over 45 with acute or convalescent COVID-19. The chain couples TRBV11-1 to TRBJ1-1; 9 bases fit TRBD1. The specimen was peripheral blood. CDR3 bases: TGTGCCAGCAGCTCATCCGGGACAGGGACCACTGAAGCTTTCTTT. Translating it yields CASSSSGTGTTEAFF.